These 20 T cell receptor beta chains were all obtained from the same sample, sequenced in a study of cytomegalovirus exposure and HLA in healthy donors. Both 60 Vbeta primers and 13 Jbeta primers went into the PCR. The repertoire was sequenced with immunoSEQ multiplex PCR; TCRdb's copy has only in-frame clones and lacks some. The profile shows 150,000 to 200,000 clones, roughly 88% of them singletons. Sequenced: PBMCs. These receptors were taken from a man aged 18 to 30 in good health and CMV-seropositive.

The rearrangement joins TRBV30 to TRBJ1-2; TRBD1 agrees at 7 bases. With 8 bases clipped from V and 2 bases from J, the junction kept 11 bases outside the gene matches. Germline V gene lookup returns CDR1 GTSNPN and CDR2 SVGIG (reference sequence). The CDR3 length is 14 residues. CDR3 sequence: CAQTGQGGNYGYTF. In DNA, the CDR3 is TGTGCCCAAACCGGGCAGGGGGGCAACTATGGCTACACCTTC.

V and J are TRBV2 and TRBJ1-2, with D perhaps TRBD1 (5 bases). Germline loops: CDR1 SNHLY, CDR2 FYNNEI. The CDR3 extends over 14 amino acids. V gave up 11 bases and J gave up 4 bases, with 20 bases separating them. The CDR3 here is CAGNGRVRSYGYTF. DNA of the CDR3: TGTGCCGGAAACGGCAGGGTACGCTCCTATGGCTACACCTTC.

The chain couples TRBV15 to TRBJ1-1; 7 bases agree with TRBD1. The length of the CDR3 is 14 residues. CDR1 LNHNV and CDR2 YYDKDF come from the germline V gene (reference sequence). V trimming: 8 bases; J trimming: 4 bases; junction bases outside the gene matches: 10. The CDR3 is CATGITGAPTEAFF. The CDR3 DNA reads as TGTGCCACCGGGATAACAGGGGCACCCACTGAAGCTTTCTTT.

V is TRBV2 and J is TRBJ1-5; D gene unclear. The CDR3 covers 17 residues. The germline CDR1 and CDR2 sequences are SNHLY and FYNNEI. Trimming shortened V by 3 bases and J by 4 bases, and 19 bases separated the two germline ends. The DNA of the CDR3 is TGTGCCAGCAGTGATGAGGGCGTGCGGGGTCAGAATCAGCCCCAGCATTTT. This translates into CASSDEGVRGQNQPQHF.

Concerning this clone: This CDR3 is also generated by other DNA sequences in the sample. This sequence joins TRBV9 and TRBJ2-3; the match to TRBD2 covers 13 bases. J lost 5 bases, V lost 3 bases, and 3 bases had no gene match. The CDR3 covers 15 residues. Germline V lookup: CDR1 SGDLS, CDR2 YYNGEE. The CDR3 coding sequence is TGTGCCAGCAGCGGCGGACTAGCGGGGGTAGATACGCAGTATTTT. Encoded protein: CASSGGLAGVDTQYF.

This sequence joins TRBV9 and TRBJ1-6; possibly TRBD1 for D (5 bases). This CDR3 region has 15 residues. V gave up 0 bases and J gave up 14 bases, with 18 bases separating them. CDR1 SGDLS and CDR2 YYNGEE come from the germline V gene. The CDR3 sequence is CASSVDDGTFSTLHF. In DNA, the CDR3 is TGTGCCAGCAGCGTAGATGACGGGACTTTTTCGACCCTCCACTTT.

The J gene is TRBJ2-7, the V gene TRBV10-1; 8 bases match TRBD1. Germline lookup yields CDR1 WNHNN and CDR2 SYGVQD (reference sequence). The V gene end was trimmed by 2 bases and the J gene end by 5 bases; junction bases not matched to a gene: 11. The CDR3 covers 16 residues. The CDR3 bases are TGCGCCAGCAGTGAGGGGTCAGGACAGGGCATCCACGAGCAGTACTTC. Protein sequence: CASSEGSGQGIHEQYF.

This sequence joins TRBV10-3 and TRBJ2-2; a weak D match, TRBD2 (7 bases). The V end was cut by 8 bases, the J end by 7 bases, with 17 bases between. Germline V gives CDR1 ENHRY, CDR2 SYGVKD. The CDR3 is 14 amino acids. The CDR3 reads CAISRGGVGGELFF. The CDR3, as DNA: TGTGCCATCTCGAGGGGGGGCGTCGGCGGGGAGCTGTTTTTT.

This clone was observed a few times. The chain is built from TRBV21-1 and TRBJ1-2. TRBV21-1 is a documented pseudogene. This CDR3 spans 15 amino acids. CDR3 residues: CASSKAPGQRSGYTF. CDR3 nucleotide sequence: TGTGCCAGCAGCAAAGCTCCGGGTCAGCGGTCTGGCTACACCTTC.

This chain uses TRBV5-1 with TRBJ2-5; D possibly corresponds to TRBD1 (6 bases). CDR1 SGHRS and CDR2 YFSETQ come from the germline V gene. The CDR3 loop spans 15 amino acids. The V end was cut by 6 bases, the J end by 6 bases, with 21 bases between. The CDR3 is CASTETGNNGKTQYF. For the CDR3, the DNA is TGCGCCAGCACCGAAACAGGGAACAATGGGAAGACCCAGTACTTC.

The chain employs TRBV2 and TRBJ2-5; 10 bases align to TRBD2. After removal of 3 bases from V and 9 bases from J, the junction contained 4 bases not matched to a gene. Germline V CDR1 and CDR2: SNHLY, FYNNEI. The CDR3 runs 13 residues. The DNA for the CDR3 is TGTGCCAGCAGTGACGTAGCGGGGGGATCCCAGTACTTC. Protein sequence: CASSDVAGGSQYF. Complete variable domain (other parts from reference TRBV2 and TRBJ2-5): EPEVTQTPSHQVTQMGQEVILRCVPISNHLYFYWYRQILGQKVEFLVSFYNNEISEKSEIFDDQFSVERPDGSNFTLKIRSTKLEDSAMYFCASSDVAGGSQYFGPGTRLLVL.

This clone has a single count. The chain links TRBV19 to TRBJ1-4; 8 bases are shared with TRBD1. The CDR3 loop spans 16 amino acids. CDR1 LNHDA and CDR2 SQIVND come from the germline V gene (reference sequence). The ends lost 2 bases at V and 5 bases at J; junction bases unmatched: 7. Here the CDR3 DNA reads TGTGCCAGTAGTATATGGACAGGGCCACCGAATGAAAAACTGTTTTTT. It yields the protein CASSIWTGPPNEKLFF.

The chain has TRBV11-2 and TRBJ2-1; D unresolved. Germline lookup yields CDR1 SGHAT and CDR2 FQNNGV. Deletions cut 5 bases from V and 4 bases from J, with 3 bases between. This CDR3 comprises 11 residues. This CDR3 is CASSRYNEQFF. The CDR3 DNA reads as TGTGCCAGCAGCCGGTACAATGAGCAGTTCTTC.

This chain uses TRBV30 with TRBJ1-1; TRBD1 aligns across 9 bases. Unmatched junction bases numbered 2, after V lost 0 bases and J lost 3 bases. From germline, CDR1 is GTSNPN and CDR2 SVGIG (reference sequence). The CDR3 has 14 amino acids. CDR3 DNA: TGTGCCTGGAGTGTACGGACAGGGGACACTGAAGCTTTCTTT. It encodes CAWSVRTGDTEAFF.

V and J are TRBV5-6 and TRBJ2-3; no reliable D call. Germline V lookup: CDR1 SGHDT, CDR2 YYEEEE. V was shortened by 4 bases and J by 9 bases, with 24 bases between the two germline ends. The CDR3 runs to 16 residues. DNA for the CDR3: TGTGCCAGCAGCGGCCCCTCATCCTCCAACGCTCTGACGCAGTATTTT. It codes for CASSGPSSSNALTQYF. The whole variable domain, remainder taken from reference TRBV5-6 and TRBJ2-3, is DAGVTQSPTHLIKTRGQQVTLRCSPKSGHDTVSWYQQALGQGPQFIFQYYEEEERQRGNFPDRFSGHQFPNYSSELNVNALLLGDSALYLCASSGPSSSNALTQYFGPGTRLTVL.

The gene calls are TRBV9 and TRBJ1-2; no clear D. Trimming pared 0 bases from V and 4 bases from J, leaving 4 bases between. Germline V gives CDR1 SGDLS, CDR2 YYNGEE. CDR3 size: 12 residues. The DNA for the CDR3 is TGTGCCAGCAGCGTAGCCAGCTATGGCTACACCTTC. This sequence encodes CASSVASYGYTF. The whole variable domain, filled in from reference TRBV9 and TRBJ1-2, reads DSGVTQTPKHLITATGQRVTLRCSPRSGDLSVYWYQQSLDQGLQFLIQYYNGEERAKGNILERFSAQQFPDLHSELNLSSLELGDSALYFCASSVASYGYTFGSGTRLTVV.

The chain is built from TRBV29-1 and TRBJ1-2; D may be TRBD1 (5 bases). Trimming stripped 3 bases from V and 5 bases from J, with 10 bases between. In germline, CDR1 is SQVTM, CDR2 ANQGSEA. This CDR3 is built from 12 residues. The CDR3 sequence: CSVENDRYGYTF. Written as DNA, the CDR3 is TGCAGCGTTGAGAACGACAGATATGGCTACACCTTC.

This clone appeared a few times. The chain uses TRBV4-3 and TRBJ1-4, with TRBD1 as a possible D gene (6 bases). The CDR3 is made up of 16 amino acids. V was shortened by 1 base and J by 7 bases, with 16 bases between the two germline ends. CDR1 and CDR2 from the germline V gene are LGHNA and YSLEER. The chain's CDR3 is CASSQVGQGLSEKLFF. The CDR3 DNA follows: TGCGCCAGCAGCCAAGTAGGTCAGGGGCTAAGTGAAAAACTGTTTTTT.

The J gene is TRBJ1-1, the V gene TRBV4-1; a possible D gene is TRBD1 (6 bases). Germline V gene lookup returns CDR1 MGHRA and CDR2 YSYEKL. V was shortened by 5 bases and J by 2 bases, with 12 bases between the two germline ends. The CDR3 runs to 14 residues. In nucleotides, the CDR3 is TGCGCCAGCAGCGAAAGACAGGTAAACACTGAAGCTTTCTTT. Translation gives CASSERQVNTEAFF.

This clone was recorded a few times. The rearrangement links TRBV4-3 to TRBJ2-7; 8 bases are a match to TRBD1. J was trimmed by 7 bases and V by 5 bases; bases with no gene match: 10. CDR3 size: 14 residues. The germline V gene has CDR1 LGHNA and CDR2 YSLEER. CDR3 amino acids: CASSVRDRSQEQYF. In DNA, the CDR3 is TGCGCCAGCAGCGTCCGGGACAGGTCTCAAGAGCAGTACTTC.